This T cell receptor beta chain stems from a study of vaccination effects on CD4 cells after COVID-19. The wider study: Cultures used roughly 2.2 million PBMC per well, about 10 IU/ml IL-2 and around 10 ug/ml peptides.

With respect to this clone: Its antigen is still unknown.

Once cultured for around 11 days, the cells underwent separation to obtain CD4+ T cells. Participants received two doses of either the BNT162b2 or mRNA-1273 vaccine. Cultures got half-medium changes with IL-2 on days 3 and 7. Measured with immunoSEQ multiplex PCR; TCRdb has only the in-frame clones, and not every one. The sample carries approximately 70,000 clones, over 65% recorded once. V was clipped by 6 bases and J by 5 bases; unmatched bases: 16. This CDR3 has 18 residues. Looked up from germline, CDR1 is MNHEY and CDR2 is SVGEGT. The chain joins TRBV6-2 or TRBV6-3 to TRBJ2-3; 11 bases are shared with TRBD2. The sequence derives from a human donor who received a COVID-19 vaccine. The material sequenced was CD4+ T cells from PBMCs cultured without peptide, taken after COVID-19 vaccination. CDR3 nucleotides: TGTGCCAGCAGCAGCGACTTAGGGCTAGCGGGGGGTATAGATACGCAGTATTTT. Its protein product is CASSSDLGLAGGIDTQYF.